Following are 18 T cell receptor beta chains from one sample sequenced in a study of memory CD4+ T cells and cytomegalovirus serostatus. Single viable CD3+CD4+CD8-CD45RO+ cells were sorted as the memory CD4+ T cells. The protocol was immunoSEQ multiplex PCR, while the TCRdb copy is restricted to in-frame clones and leaves out a portion. The profile shows 40,000 to 45,000 clones, around 80% of them singletons. Source material: memory CD4+ T cells from blood. The origin of the receptors is an adult in good health and CMV-seronegative.

In this sample, this clone turned up a few times. The gene calls are TRBV4-2 and TRBJ1-2, with D possibly TRBD1 on 5 matching bases. This CDR3 is built from 12 residues. Germline lookup yields CDR1 LGHNA and CDR2 YNFKEQ. V dropped 2 bases and J dropped 8 bases, with 9 bases sitting between them. The CDR3 loop is CASSQWGVGYTF. The CDR3 DNA follows: TGTGCCAGCAGCCAATGGGGCGTGGGCTACACCTTC.

V gene TRBV29-1 combines with J gene TRBJ2-2; 11 nucleotides line up with TRBD1. The V gene's germline CDR1 is SQVTM and CDR2 ANQGSEA. CDR3 length: 13 amino acids. J gave up 5 bases and V 7 bases, and 3 bases lay outside the gene matches. The CDR3 region is CSAGTGGTGELFF. CDR3 in DNA: TGCAGCGCGGGGACAGGGGGAACCGGGGAGCTGTTTTTT.

The chain uses TRBV11-2 and TRBJ2-6, with no clear D. CDR3 length: 15 amino acids. V lost 3 bases to trimming and J lost 1 base, with 7 bases between them. Germline V gene sequence: CDR1 SGHAT, CDR2 FQNNGV. The CDR3 bases are TGTGCCAGCAGCTTCGGCCAGTCTGGGGCCAACGTCCTGACTTTC. The encoded protein is CASSFGQSGANVLTF.

This clone is medium-sized by share. V and J are TRBV14 and TRBJ2-2, with D unclear. The germline gives CDR1 SGHDN, CDR2 FVKESK. The CDR3 length is 12 residues. V was clipped by 6 bases and J by 6 bases, with 8 bases between them. The CDR3 DNA is TGTGCCAGCAGGCATCTCGCCGGGGAGCTGTTTTTT. It encodes CASRHLAGELFF.

The chain recombines TRBV10-1 with TRBJ2-5, with TRBD1 matching 7 bases. The CDR3 sequence is 13 residues long. Germline values: CDR1 WNHNN, CDR2 SYGVQD (reference sequence). The J segment lost 3 bases and the V segment lost 6 bases, leaving 4 bases of the junction unmatched. The CDR3, as DNA: TGCGCCAGCAGCAAAGGACAGGAAGAGACCCAGTACTTC. It yields the protein CASSKGQEETQYF.

This rearrangement joins TRBV6-6 to TRBJ1-5; D unclear. CDR1 MNHNY and CDR2 SVGAGI come from the germline V gene (reference sequence). V was pared by 6 bases and J by 5 bases, with 11 bases between. The CDR3 extends over 13 amino acids. In nucleotides, the CDR3 is TGTGCCAGCAGCTCGGAGGTCGATCAGCCCCAGCATTTT. Translating gives CASSSEVDQPQHF.

The chain is built from TRBV9 and TRBJ2-6; D assignment may be TRBD1 or TRBD2 (5 bases each). Germline lookup yields CDR1 SGDLS and CDR2 YYNGEE. V gave up 3 bases and J gave up 4 bases, with 14 bases separating them. The CDR3 has 16 amino acids. CDR3 protein: CASSGMGRAGANVLTF. Here the CDR3 DNA reads TGTGCCAGCAGCGGGATGGGACGAGCAGGGGCCAACGTCCTGACTTTC.

This clone was seen just once. The CDR3 spells CASSLIRAPDTQYF. CDR3 DNA sequence: TGTGCCAGCAGCTTAATAAGGGCTCCAGATACGCAGTATTTT. The rearrangement links TRBV11-2 to TRBJ2-3; D is uncertain. The CDR3 contains 14 residues. In germline, CDR1 is SGHAT, CDR2 FQNNGV. The germline V and J ends were trimmed by 2 bases and 4 bases, with 10 bases remaining between them. Together with reference TRBV11-2 and TRBJ2-3, the CDR3 gives the full variable domain: EAGVAQSPRYKIIEKRQSVAFWCNPISGHATLYWYQQILGQGPKLLIQFQNNGVVDDSQLPKDRFSAERLKGVDSTLKIQPAKLEDSAVYLCASSLIRAPDTQYFGPGTRLTVL.

The CDR3 loop is CASSLEVNNEQFF. CDR3 in DNA: TGCGCCAGCAGCTTGGAGGTGAACAATGAGCAGTTCTTC. The J gene is TRBJ2-1, the V gene TRBV5-1; no firm D call. V lost 0 bases to trimming and J lost 5 bases, with 6 bases between them. Germline CDR1 reads SGHRS; CDR2 reads YFSETQ. The CDR3 has 13 amino acids.

A few counts support this clone. The rearrangement uses TRBV7-9 and TRBJ1-1, with D perhaps matching TRBD1 (5 bases). Trimming left V 6 bases short and J 5 bases short, with 16 bases between. Germline CDR1 and CDR2: SEHNR and FQNEAQ (reference sequence). This CDR3 contains 14 residues. CDR3: CASRIREGNTEAFF. The CDR3 DNA is TGTGCCAGCAGAATCCGGGAGGGGAATACTGAAGCTTTCTTT.

This chain connects TRBV12-5 to TRBJ2-7; the D gene is possibly TRBD1 (5 bases). The CDR3 spans 13 residues. In germline, CDR1 is LGHNT, CDR2 FRNRAP. Between the trimmed V and J ends, which lost 6 bases and 4 bases, there was a span of 13 bases. Written as DNA, the CDR3 is TGTGCTAGTGGCCCCAGGGATTCGTACGAGCAGTACTTC. It codes for CASGPRDSYEQYF.

The chain carries TRBV29-1 and TRBJ1-1, with D tentatively TRBD1 (5 bases). The CDR3 consists of 15 residues. Looked up from germline, CDR1 is SQVTM and CDR2 is ANQGSEA. Trimming left V 4 bases short and J 3 bases short, with 18 bases between. CDR3 DNA: TGCAGCGTTGTATCCCATGGGGGGAGGGACACTGAAGCTTTCTTT. Translated, it gives CSVVSHGGRDTEAFF.

The chain employs TRBV19 and TRBJ2-5; D possibly corresponds to TRBD1 (6 bases). V was shortened by 4 bases and J by 1 base, with 13 bases between the two germline ends. The V gene's germline CDR1 is LNHDA and CDR2 SQIVND (reference sequence). This CDR3 has 15 amino acids. The DNA of the CDR3 is TGTGCCAGTAGTACCTCGGGACACCCCCAAGAGACCCAGTACTTC. Protein sequence: CASSTSGHPQETQYF. The whole variable domain, remainder taken from reference TRBV19 and TRBJ2-5, is DGGITQSPKYLFRKEGQNVTLSCEQNLNHDAMYWYRQDPGQGLRLIYYSQIVNDFQKGDIAEGYSVSREKKESFPLTVTSAQKNPTAFYLCASSTSGHPQETQYFGPGTRLLVL.

The V and J genes are TRBV6-1 and TRBJ2-1; a possible D gene is TRBD2 (6 bases). The CDR3 spans 15 residues. Germline V gene data show CDR1 as MNHNS and CDR2 as SASEGT. V lost 6 bases to trimming and J lost 8 bases, with 20 bases between them. The CDR3 sequence: CASSLAGRVIYEQFF. The CDR3 bases are TGTGCCAGCAGCCTCGCGGGGCGCGTTATCTATGAGCAGTTCTTC.

The chain combines TRBV11-3 with TRBJ1-1; 7 bases fit TRBD1. Germline-derived CDR1 and CDR2 are SGHNT and YENEEA. The CDR3 has 13 residues. V shed 5 bases, J shed 3 bases, and the junction held 3 bases outside the gene matches. The CDR3 bases are TGTGCCAGCAGCCCACAGGGGTACACTGAAGCTTTCTTT. It specifies CASSPQGYTEAFF.

This rearrangement joins TRBV6-5 to TRBJ1-3, with D perhaps TRBD1 (5 bases). CDR1 is MNHEY and CDR2 is SVGAGI in the germline V gene. Trimming took 0 bases from V and 4 from J, leaving 10 bases between them. This CDR3 comprises 15 residues. The CDR3, as DNA: TGTGCCAGCAGTTACTCGATGGCAGGGGGAAACACCATATATTTT. This gives the protein CASSYSMAGGNTIYF.

This clone came up many times. The chain has TRBV18 and TRBJ1-2; D unresolved. V was cut by 2 bases and J by 3 bases, with 16 bases left in between. Germline V gene sequence: CDR1 KGHSH, CDR2 LQKENI. The length of the CDR3 is 16 residues. The CDR3 DNA sequence: TGTGCCAGCTCACCAACTCCGGTGGGTAACGACTATGGCTACACCTTC. Translating it yields CASSPTPVGNDYGYTF.

The J gene is TRBJ1-2, the V gene TRBV2, with a tentative D call TRBD1 (5 bases). Trimming pared 5 bases from V and 4 bases from J, leaving 23 bases between. The length of the CDR3 is 17 residues. The germline gives CDR1 SNHLY, CDR2 FYNNEI. The CDR3 DNA is TGTGCCAGCAGTTTAGGCGGGGCCTCGAGGGGATCCTATGGCTACACCTTC. It translates to CASSLGGASRGSYGYTF.